The 15 T cell receptor beta chains listed next were all sequenced from one sample in a study of blood T cell repertoires in COVID-19. Sequencing used immunoSEQ multiplex PCR; TCRdb keeps in-frame clones, though not all of them. The table has around 19,000 clones, more than 85% seen once. Sequenced sample: peripheral blood. The receptors come from a man between 65 and 85 years old with active COVID-19.

The rearrangement links TRBV28 to TRBJ1-5; D not certain. From germline, CDR1 is MDHEN and CDR2 SYDVKM. The CDR3 runs 15 residues. Between the trimmed V and J ends, which lost 5 bases and 0 bases, there was a span of 11 bases. In DNA form, the CDR3 reads TGTGCCAGCAGTACCCAACCCTATAGCAATCAGCCCCAGCATTTT. Protein: CASSTQPYSNQPQHF.

The chain links TRBV6-1 to TRBJ1-1, with D possibly matching TRBD1 (5 bases). CDR3 size: 15 residues. The germline V gene has CDR1 MNHNS and CDR2 SASEGT. Trimming left V 1 base short and J 4 bases short, with 13 bases between. CDR3 in DNA: TGTGCCAGCAGTGAAGTGTGGGAAGGGGCCACTGAAGCTTTCTTT. This encodes CASSEVWEGATEAFF.

This chain joins TRBV7-9 and TRBJ2-5, with D uncertain. The germline V gene has CDR1 SEHNR and CDR2 FQNEAQ (reference sequence). The germline V and J ends were trimmed by 2 bases and 2 bases, with 9 bases remaining between them. The CDR3 is 14 amino acids. This chain's CDR3 is CASSLTAAQETQYF. The CDR3 nucleotides read TGTGCCAGCAGCTTAACTGCGGCTCAAGAGACCCAGTACTTC.

Here the CDR3 reads CASSPGTSGNVDTQYF. Written as DNA, the CDR3 is TGTGCCAGCAGCCCTGGGACTAGCGGGAATGTAGATACGCAGTATTTT. This chain connects TRBV7-7 to TRBJ2-3, with 13 positions matching TRBD2. The ends lost 5 bases at V and 5 bases at J; junction bases unmatched: 7. The CDR3 loop spans 16 amino acids. Germline assignment: CDR1 SSHAT and CDR2 FNYEAQ (reference sequence).

This chain uses TRBV2 with TRBJ2-5; 13 nucleotides agree with TRBD2. J gave up 2 bases and V 6 bases, and 3 bases lay outside the gene matches. This CDR3 has 15 amino acids. Germline CDR1 is SNHLY and CDR2 is FYNNEI. CDR3 amino acids: CASRTSGGPQETQYF. The CDR3 nucleotides read TGTGCCAGCAGGACTAGCGGGGGGCCACAAGAGACCCAGTACTTC.

The V and J genes are TRBV6-4 and TRBJ2-7; 7 bases match TRBD1. V dropped 11 bases and J dropped 6; count of bases not matched to a gene: 7. The V gene's germline CDR1 is MRHNA and CDR2 SNTAGT. The CDR3 is 11 amino acids. The DNA for the CDR3 is TGTGCCGTTTCCTACAGGGGCGAGCAGTACTTC. This sequence encodes CAVSYRGEQYF.

This rearrangement joins TRBV2 to TRBJ2-1; perhaps TRBD2 as D (5 bases). Germline CDR1 reads SNHLY; CDR2 reads FYNNEI. V lost 9 bases and J 6 bases, leaving 15 bases between the germline ends. The CDR3 spans 13 residues. The CDR3: CASSRGLINEQFF. In nucleotides, the CDR3 is TGTGCCAGTAGCCGTGGACTGATCAATGAGCAGTTCTTC.

The chain recombines TRBV19 with TRBJ2-2; 10 nucleotides align to TRBD2. Germline V gene lookup returns CDR1 LNHDA and CDR2 SQIVND (reference sequence). The CDR3 loop spans 17 amino acids. V was clipped by 7 bases and J by 4 bases; unmatched bases: 12. The CDR3: CASTPRKPSGSTGELFF. In DNA form, the CDR3 reads TGTGCCAGTACCCCGAGAAAGCCTAGCGGGAGCACCGGGGAGCTGTTTTTT.

This clone turned up a few times. The J gene is TRBJ2-7, the V gene TRBV7-9; D is possibly TRBD1 (5 bases). Between the trimmed V and J ends, which lost 7 bases and 5 bases, there was a span of 15 bases. This CDR3 is built from 13 residues. Germline CDR1 is SEHNR and CDR2 is FQNEAQ (reference sequence). CDR3 sequence: CASTVVGVHEQYF. Here the CDR3 DNA reads TGTGCCAGCACCGTGGTAGGGGTCCACGAGCAGTACTTC.

This clone was seen once. The genes are TRBV7-2 and TRBJ1-3; D not resolved. Germline assignment: CDR1 SGHTA and CDR2 FQGNSA. V lost 1 base and J 2 bases, leaving 6 bases between the germline ends. CDR3 length: 14 residues. CDR3 DNA: TGTGCCAGCAGCTTAGACAACCCTGGAAACACCATATATTTT. Translating gives CASSLDNPGNTIYF.

The chain carries TRBV2 and TRBJ2-4; possibly TRBD2 for D (5 bases). This CDR3 contains 15 residues. The germline V gene encodes CDR1 SNHLY and CDR2 FYNNEI. V lost 1 base and J lost 1, with 8 bases in between. CDR3 protein: CASSEGERAKNIQYF. CDR3 nucleotide sequence: TGTGCCAGCAGTGAAGGGGAGCGGGCCAAAAACATTCAGTACTTC.

The rearrangement uses TRBV28 and TRBJ2-1; maybe TRBD1 (5 bases). Looked up from germline, CDR1 is MDHEN and CDR2 is SYDVKM. CDR3 length equals 15 residues. V was clipped by 3 bases and J by 3 bases, with 12 bases between them. The DNA of the CDR3 is TGTGCCAGCAGTTTGGGGCAGGGCGGCTACAATGAGCAGTTCTTC. Its protein product is CASSLGQGGYNEQFF. Filled out from reference TRBV28 and TRBJ2-1, the complete variable domain reads DVKVTQSSRYLVKRTGEKVFLECVQDMDHENMFWYRQDPGLGLRLIYFSYDVKMKEKGDIPEGYSVSREKKERFSLILESASTNQTSMYLCASSLGQGGYNEQFFGPGTRLTVL.

The CDR3 bases are TGTGCCAGTAGTCGGACGACAGGTCGGAATTCACCCCTCCACTTT. Translated, it gives CASSRTTGRNSPLHF. The chain couples TRBV19 to TRBJ1-6; weak D call: TRBD1 (6 bases). Between the trimmed V and J ends, which lost 5 bases and 7 bases, there was a span of 15 bases. Germline V gives CDR1 LNHDA, CDR2 SQIVND (reference sequence). There are 15 residues in the CDR3.

This rearrangement joins TRBV5-6 to TRBJ1-5; no definite D call. There are 14 residues in the CDR3. Per the germline V gene, CDR1 is SGHDT and CDR2 is YYEEEE. Trimming stripped 4 bases from V and 0 bases from J, with 8 bases between. The CDR3 reads CASSGQLSNQPQHF. DNA of the CDR3: TGTGCCAGCAGCGGGCAACTTAGCAATCAGCCCCAGCATTTT.

This sequence joins TRBV4-3 and TRBJ2-7, with D perhaps matching TRBD1 (6 bases). The CDR3 loop spans 15 amino acids. V lost 0 bases and J lost 3, with 12 bases in between. Germline V gives CDR1 LGHNA, CDR2 YSLEER. The CDR3 loop is CASSQDRGHLYEQYF. The CDR3 coding sequence is TGCGCCAGCAGCCAAGACCGGGGACACCTCTACGAGCAGTACTTC.